This T cell receptor (beta chain) stems from a study of breast tumors, draining lymph nodes, adjacent tissues. The study's findings and limits: Tumor T cell lymph node origin was a supported hypothesis, not proven. Tumors had less TCR diversity than lymph nodes, more than nontumor tissue.

Each CDR3 protein gets one entry after TCRdb re-called the multiplex PCR reads with MiXCR. This table has approximately 300,000 distinct CDR3 sequences, roughly 30% appearing once. V lost 4 bases and J lost 3; bases outside the gene matches: 11. CDR1 is SGHVS and CDR2 is FNYEAQ in the germline V gene. CDR3 length equals 17 residues. Axillary draining lymph nodes of breast cancer patients supplied the node samples. About this clonotype: Its antigen is not known.

This clonotype was obtained from a female donor with breast cancer. Some clones in this sample may be carry-over from other donors' samples. The rearrangement uses TRBV7-6 and TRBJ2-5; 10 nucleotides match TRBD2. Sequencing used axillary lymph node tissue. This chain's CDR3 is CASSWGLAQVHKETQYF. CDR3 nucleotide sequence: TGTGCCAGCAGCTGGGGACTAGCGCAAGTCCACAAAGAGACCCAGTACTTC. Complete variable domain (other parts from reference TRBV7-6 and TRBJ2-5): GAGVSQSPRYKVTKRGQDVALRCDPISGHVSLYWYRQALGQGPEFLTYFNYEAQQDKSGLPNDRFSAERPEGSISTLTIQRTEQRDSAMYRCASSWGLAQVHKETQYFGPGTRLLVL.